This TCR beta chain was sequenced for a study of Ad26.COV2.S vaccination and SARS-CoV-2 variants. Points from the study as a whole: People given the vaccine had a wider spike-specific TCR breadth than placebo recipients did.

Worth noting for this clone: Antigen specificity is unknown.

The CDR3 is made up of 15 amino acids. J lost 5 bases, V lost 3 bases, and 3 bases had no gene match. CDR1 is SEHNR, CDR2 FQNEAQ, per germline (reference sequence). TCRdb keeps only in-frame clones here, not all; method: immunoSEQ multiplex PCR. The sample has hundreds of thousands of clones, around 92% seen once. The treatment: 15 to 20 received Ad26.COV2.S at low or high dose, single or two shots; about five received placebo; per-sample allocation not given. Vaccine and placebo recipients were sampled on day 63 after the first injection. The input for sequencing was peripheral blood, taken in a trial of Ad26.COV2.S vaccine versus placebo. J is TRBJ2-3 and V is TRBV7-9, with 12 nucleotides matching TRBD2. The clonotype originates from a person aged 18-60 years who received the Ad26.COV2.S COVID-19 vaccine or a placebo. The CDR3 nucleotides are TGTGCCAGCAGCTTCCTAGCGGGGGGGCAAGATACGCAGTATTTT. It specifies CASSFLAGGQDTQYF.